A selection of T cell receptor beta chains follows, all from one sample in a study of T cell repertoires in cytomegalovirus infection. TCRdb itself ran the reads through MiXCR, one entry per CDR3 protein. The sample carries approximately 630,000 distinct CDR3 sequences, 20% to 25% recorded once. Source material: CD8+ T cells from PBMCs. Receptor source: a human donor in good health (CMV status not recorded). Some clones in this sample may be carry-over from other donors' samples. Each CDR3 is given with its conserved first and last residue. Fields, in order: CDR3 DNA, CDR3 protein, J gene, D gene, V gene, clone size. The D gene is left open where the match is weak. Size is omitted from some rows. Given values are once, few, many or a class for expanded clones.

CDR3nt: TGTGCCAGCAGTCAGTTTTTTTCTGGCACAGATACGCAGTATTTT; CDR3aa: CASSQFFSGTDTQYF; j_gene: TRBJ2-3; d_gene: -; v_gene: TRBV6-1; abundance: -
CDR3nt: TGCAGTGCTAGAGATGAAGGACAGCCCTACTATGGCTACACCTTC; CDR3aa: CSARDEGQPYYGYTF; j_gene: TRBJ1-2; d_gene: -; v_gene: TRBV20-1; abundance: many
CDR3nt: TGTGCCAGCAGTTACGGGCCCTGGACAGGAATAAACACTGAAGCTTTCTTT; CDR3aa: CASSYGPWTGINTEAFF; j_gene: TRBJ1-1; d_gene: TRBD1; v_gene: TRBV6-1; abundance: -
CDR3nt: TGTGCCAGCAGTGAGGGGACTAGCACCCCCGACTACGAGCAGTACTTC; CDR3aa: CASSEGTSTPDYEQYF; j_gene: TRBJ2-7; d_gene: TRBD2; v_gene: TRBV6-1; abundance: few
CDR3nt: TGTGCCAGCAGTTACTCCGTACAGGGGGCGACCGGGGAGCTGTTTTTT; CDR3aa: CASSYSVQGATGELFF; j_gene: TRBJ2-2; d_gene: TRBD1; v_gene: TRBV6-6; abundance: few
CDR3nt: TGTGCCAGCAGTTTACTGGGCACCTGGACTAATGAAAAACTGTTTTTT; CDR3aa: CASSLLGTWTNEKLFF; j_gene: TRBJ1-4; d_gene: -; v_gene: TRBV12-3/TRBV12-4; abundance: -
CDR3nt: TGTGCCAGCAGCTCCACGGCGGTGGGAAGGGCTAATGAAAAACTGTTTTTT; CDR3aa: CASSSTAVGRANEKLFF; j_gene: TRBJ1-4; d_gene: -; v_gene: TRBV7-6; abundance: few
CDR3nt: TGTGCCAGCAGCCAAGAAAGGAGTTACTACAATGAGCAGTTCTTC; CDR3aa: CASSQERSYYNEQFF; j_gene: TRBJ2-1; d_gene: -; v_gene: TRBV4-2; abundance: few
CDR3nt: TGTGCCAGCGTCGACGGCTCCTCAATGGCCCTCCACTTT; CDR3aa: CASVDGSSMALHF; j_gene: TRBJ1-6; d_gene: -; v_gene: TRBV7-9; abundance: -
CDR3nt: TGCAGTGCTAGTAAGCGGGGGACCTCCTACAATGAGCAGTTCTTC; CDR3aa: CSASKRGTSYNEQFF; j_gene: TRBJ2-1; d_gene: TRBD2; v_gene: TRBV20-1; abundance: few
CDR3nt: TGCGCCAGCAGCTGGGGTCAGGGCCAGCCCCAGCATTTT; CDR3aa: CASSWGQGQPQHF; j_gene: TRBJ1-5; d_gene: -; v_gene: TRBV5-1; abundance: -
CDR3nt: TGTGCCAGCAGTTATTCTTTACTAGCGGGGAGCTCCTACAATGAGCAGTTCTTC; CDR3aa: CASSYSLLAGSSYNEQFF; j_gene: TRBJ2-1; d_gene: TRBD2; v_gene: TRBV6-6; abundance: few
CDR3nt: TGTGCCAGCAGCCCTGGGACTCTGAGCTCTGGAAACACCATATATTTT; CDR3aa: CASSPGTLSSGNTIYF; j_gene: TRBJ1-3; d_gene: -; v_gene: TRBV7-2; abundance: many
CDR3nt: TGTGCCAGCAGCTCTGGGGGGGGGTACACCTACAATGAGCAGTTCTTC; CDR3aa: CASSSGGGYTYNEQFF; j_gene: TRBJ2-1; d_gene: TRBD2; v_gene: TRBV7-6; abundance: -
CDR3nt: TGCAGCGTTCTTGACAGGAACTCTGGAAACACCATATATTTT; CDR3aa: CSVLDRNSGNTIYF; j_gene: TRBJ1-3; d_gene: -; v_gene: TRBV29-1; abundance: -
CDR3nt: TGCGCCAGCGGGGGGACAACTAATGAAAAACTGTTTTTT; CDR3aa: CASGGTTNEKLFF; j_gene: TRBJ1-4; d_gene: -; v_gene: TRBV4-3; abundance: -
CDR3nt: TGCAGTGCTAGAGATAAGGACAGGGAGCTTTCCGATGGCTACACCTTC; CDR3aa: CSARDKDRELSDGYTF; j_gene: TRBJ1-2; d_gene: TRBD1; v_gene: TRBV20-1; abundance: -
CDR3nt: TGTGCCAGCAGTTTATGGATTGAGACAGGGGGCCAGGAGACCCAGTACTTC; CDR3aa: CASSLWIETGGQETQYF; j_gene: TRBJ2-5; d_gene: TRBD1; v_gene: TRBV28; abundance: many
CDR3nt: TGTACCAGCAGCTTGGGGGCCGGGACTAACTACAATGAGCAGTTCTTC; CDR3aa: CTSSLGAGTNYNEQFF; j_gene: TRBJ2-1; d_gene: -; v_gene: TRBV5-6; abundance: -
CDR3nt: TGTGCCAGCAGTTTCAGTCAGCTTATCACCGGGGAGCTGTTTTTT; CDR3aa: CASSFSQLITGELFF; j_gene: TRBJ2-2; d_gene: -; v_gene: TRBV12-3/TRBV12-4; abundance: -
CDR3nt: TGTGCCAGCAGCTCCGGACCAGGGCGGACAGATACGCAGTATTTT; CDR3aa: CASSSGPGRTDTQYF; j_gene: TRBJ2-3; d_gene: -; v_gene: TRBV7-6; abundance: many
CDR3nt: TGTGCCAGTAGTGTCGTGGGAAATGAGGAAAAACTGTTTTTT; CDR3aa: CASSVVGNEEKLFF; j_gene: TRBJ1-4; d_gene: -; v_gene: TRBV19; abundance: few
CDR3nt: TGTGCCGCGGGGACAGGGGGCTACGAGCAGTACTTC; CDR3aa: CAAGTGGYEQYF; j_gene: TRBJ2-7; d_gene: TRBD1; v_gene: TRBV15; abundance: -
CDR3nt: TGTGCCAGCAGCAAAGGGACAGGGCGAGAGCAGTACTTC; CDR3aa: CASSKGTGREQYF; j_gene: TRBJ2-7; d_gene: TRBD1; v_gene: TRBV12-3/TRBV12-4; abundance: -
CDR3nt: TGTGCCAGCAGGGCCCCGGGGGGAGGCACTGAAGCTTTCTTT; CDR3aa: CASRAPGGGTEAFF; j_gene: TRBJ1-1; d_gene: -; v_gene: TRBV2; abundance: few
CDR3nt: TGCAGCGTTGCGCGGGGACCCGGGACCCAGTACTTC; CDR3aa: CSVARGPGTQYF; j_gene: TRBJ2-5; d_gene: -; v_gene: TRBV29-1; abundance: few
CDR3nt: TGTGCCAGCAGCGTAGAGGCTAGCGGGGGGATCACAGATACGCAGTATTTT; CDR3aa: CASSVEASGGITDTQYF; j_gene: TRBJ2-3; d_gene: TRBD2; v_gene: TRBV9; abundance: few
CDR3nt: TGTGCCAGCATAAAACCGGAGGGCATGAACACTGAAGCTTTCTTT; CDR3aa: CASIKPEGMNTEAFF; j_gene: TRBJ1-1; d_gene: -; v_gene: TRBV7-9; abundance: few
CDR3nt: TGTGCCAGCAGTATCTCAGGGCGGGGGTACACCGGGGAGCTGTTTTTT; CDR3aa: CASSISGRGYTGELFF; j_gene: TRBJ2-2; d_gene: TRBD2; v_gene: TRBV5-5; abundance: few
CDR3nt: TGTGCCAGCAGTGAAAAGGTCGGAGCAGGGGGCCGGGTGAGTCGCTCCTACGAGCAGTACTTC; CDR3aa: CASSEKVGAGGRVSRSYEQYF; j_gene: TRBJ2-7; d_gene: TRBD1; v_gene: TRBV6-1; abundance: many
CDR3nt: TGTGCCAGCAGTGAAGCGACTGGACGGGGGAACACTGAAGCTTTCTTT; CDR3aa: CASSEATGRGNTEAFF; j_gene: TRBJ1-1; d_gene: -; v_gene: TRBV2; abundance: few
CDR3nt: TGTGCCAGCAGCCAGCAACGCTCCCCTAACGATGAGCAGTTCTTC; CDR3aa: CASSQQRSPNDEQFF; j_gene: TRBJ2-1; d_gene: -; v_gene: TRBV7-8; abundance: many
CDR3nt: TGTGCCAGCAGCGGCCGGGACGGGAACACCGGGGAGCTGTTTTTT; CDR3aa: CASSGRDGNTGELFF; j_gene: TRBJ2-2; d_gene: -; v_gene: TRBV5-6; abundance: -
CDR3nt: TGTGCCAGCAGCTGGGACAACACCGGGGAGCTGTTTTTT; CDR3aa: CASSWDNTGELFF; j_gene: TRBJ2-2; d_gene: -; v_gene: TRBV7-9; abundance: few
CDR3nt: TGCAGCGTTGCCGACGGCGTGGGGACTGAAGCTTTCTTT; CDR3aa: CSVADGVGTEAFF; j_gene: TRBJ1-1; d_gene: -; v_gene: TRBV29-1; abundance: many
CDR3nt: TGTGCCAGCAGCTTAGAGGGGTGGCCGGCCCTCCACTTT; CDR3aa: CASSLEGWPALHF; j_gene: TRBJ1-6; d_gene: -; v_gene: TRBV7-9; abundance: -
CDR3nt: TGTGCCAGCATGGGACGGACTCCGTCCTACGAGCAGTACTTC; CDR3aa: CASMGRTPSYEQYF; j_gene: TRBJ2-7; d_gene: -; v_gene: TRBV6-5; abundance: -
CDR3nt: TGTGCCAGCAGCCATCACAGGGTCCCGGCGCAGTATTTT; CDR3aa: CASSHHRVPAQYF; j_gene: TRBJ2-3; d_gene: -; v_gene: TRBV14; abundance: many
CDR3nt: TGTGCCAGCAGTTTCCGAGCGGAGGGGGCTGGCACAGATACGCAGTATTTT; CDR3aa: CASSFRAEGAGTDTQYF; j_gene: TRBJ2-3; d_gene: -; v_gene: TRBV28; abundance: many
CDR3nt: TGTGCCAGCAGCAAAACAGGGGCAGGGACCCAGTACTTC; CDR3aa: CASSKTGAGTQYF; j_gene: TRBJ2-5; d_gene: TRBD1; v_gene: TRBV7-3; abundance: -
CDR3nt: TGTGCCAGTAGTTCGGGTCCCGTGAGGGCCGGGGAGCTGTTTTTT; CDR3aa: CASSSGPVRAGELFF; j_gene: TRBJ2-2; d_gene: -; v_gene: TRBV19; abundance: few
CDR3nt: TGTGCCAGCAGCTTATTCAGCATGGGGGGCTACACCTTC; CDR3aa: CASSLFSMGGYTF; j_gene: TRBJ1-2; d_gene: -; v_gene: TRBV7-9; abundance: few
CDR3nt: TGTGCCAGCAGTTTGAGCGGGGGGGCTATAAGCTACGAGCAGTACTTC; CDR3aa: CASSLSGGAISYEQYF; j_gene: TRBJ2-7; d_gene: TRBD2; v_gene: TRBV12-3/TRBV12-4; abundance: -
CDR3nt: TGTGCCAGCAGTTACGGAAGCGGGGGAATCTATGAGCAGTTCTTC; CDR3aa: CASSYGSGGIYEQFF; j_gene: TRBJ2-1; d_gene: TRBD2; v_gene: TRBV6-2/TRBV6-3; abundance: -
CDR3nt: TGTGCCAGCAGCGGAGAGACTAGCGGGGGTTACTCCTACAATGAGCAGTTCTTC; CDR3aa: CASSGETSGGYSYNEQFF; j_gene: TRBJ2-1; d_gene: TRBD2; v_gene: TRBV11-1; abundance: many
CDR3nt: TGCAGTGCTAGGAGCGGCGGATATAGCAATCAGCCCCAGCATTTT; CDR3aa: CSARSGGYSNQPQHF; j_gene: TRBJ1-5; d_gene: -; v_gene: TRBV20-1; abundance: -
CDR3nt: TGCGCCAGCAGCTTGGCCCAGGGTACTAATGAAAAACTGTTTTTT; CDR3aa: CASSLAQGTNEKLFF; j_gene: TRBJ1-4; d_gene: -; v_gene: TRBV5-1; abundance: few
CDR3nt: TGTGCCAGCAGGGCCTATAGCAATCAGCCCCAGCATTTT; CDR3aa: CASRAYSNQPQHF; j_gene: TRBJ1-5; d_gene: -; v_gene: TRBV6-6; abundance: many
CDR3nt: TGCGCCAGCAGCCAAGAACGTTGGGGACAGCAAGAGACCCAGTACTTC; CDR3aa: CASSQERWGQQETQYF; j_gene: TRBJ2-5; d_gene: TRBD1; v_gene: TRBV4-3; abundance: once
CDR3nt: TGTGCCAGTAGATCCGGGGGACACTACGAGCAGTACTTC; CDR3aa: CASRSGGHYEQYF; j_gene: TRBJ2-7; d_gene: -; v_gene: TRBV2; abundance: few
CDR3nt: TGTGCCAGCAGCCAGACGGGACAGGGGAGAGATACGCAGTATTTT; CDR3aa: CASSQTGQGRDTQYF; j_gene: TRBJ2-3; d_gene: TRBD1; v_gene: TRBV2; abundance: few
CDR3nt: TGTGCCAGCAGTTACTCGAAGGAGGGCTCGGACCAAGAGACCCAGTACTTC; CDR3aa: CASSYSKEGSDQETQYF; j_gene: TRBJ2-5; d_gene: -; v_gene: TRBV6-6; abundance: -
CDR3nt: TGCAGTGCCCCCTGGGGACTTAGCACAGATACGCAGTATTTT; CDR3aa: CSAPWGLSTDTQYF; j_gene: TRBJ2-3; d_gene: -; v_gene: TRBV20-1; abundance: -
CDR3nt: TGTGCCAGCAGCTTATTGGGGGGTCTGGATGAGCAGTTCTTC; CDR3aa: CASSLLGGLDEQFF; j_gene: TRBJ2-1; d_gene: -; v_gene: TRBV11-2; abundance: -
CDR3nt: TGTGCCAGCAGTTTCCTTCCGGGATTCGACACCGGGGAGCTGTTTTTT; CDR3aa: CASSFLPGFDTGELFF; j_gene: TRBJ2-2; d_gene: -; v_gene: TRBV12-3/TRBV12-4; abundance: few
CDR3nt: TGTGCCAGCAGTGAAATCGGGAGCACAGATACGCAGTATTTT; CDR3aa: CASSEIGSTDTQYF; j_gene: TRBJ2-3; d_gene: -; v_gene: TRBV6-1; abundance: -
CDR3nt: TGTGCCAGCAGCTTATGGCCAGGGGAGTTTGATGCGCAGTATTTT; CDR3aa: CASSLWPGEFDAQYF; j_gene: TRBJ2-3; d_gene: -; v_gene: TRBV7-2; abundance: many
CDR3nt: TGCGCCAGCAGCCAAGATCTTGGTGATGGAGAGACCCAGTACTTC; CDR3aa: CASSQDLGDGETQYF; j_gene: TRBJ2-5; d_gene: -; v_gene: TRBV4-3; abundance: -
CDR3nt: TGCAGCGTTGAGGCAGAGTGGGACAATGAGCAGTTCTTC; CDR3aa: CSVEAEWDNEQFF; j_gene: TRBJ2-1; d_gene: -; v_gene: TRBV29-1; abundance: few
CDR3nt: TGTGCCAGCAGCCACCCCACGGACGGGAGCTCCTACAATGAGCAGTTCTTC; CDR3aa: CASSHPTDGSSYNEQFF; j_gene: TRBJ2-1; d_gene: -; v_gene: TRBV14; abundance: few